This is a list of T cell receptor beta chains from one sample in a study of post-analysis software for immune sequencing data. TCRdb itself ran the PCR reads through MiXCR, one entry per CDR3 protein. The top ten clones hold about 1.5% of a sample with roughly 620,000 distinct CDR3 sequences, roughly 40% of them seen once. Specimen: blood. The receptor source for this set is a girl aged 5-17 years with multiple sclerosis. Each CDR3 is given with its conserved first and last residue. The order of the fields is CDR3 protein, CDR3 DNA, clone size, V gene, J gene, CDR3 length, D gene. A D gene is named only where the DNA matches it firmly. Part of the rows lack a size; the others show once, few, many or a class for expanded clones.

CASSLDPGTGGDAFF	TGCGCCAGCAGCTTAGATCCGGGGACAGGGGGAGATGCTTTCTTT	once	TRBV5-1	TRBJ1-1	15	TRBD1
CASSYGNWGRFNNEQFF	TGTGCCAGCAGTTATGGAAACTGGGGCCGCTTCAACAATGAGCAGTTCTTC	few	TRBV6-5	TRBJ2-1	17	.
CASSRAASSGRNVNGQFF	TGCGCCAGCAGCCGCGCGGCTTCTAGCGGGAGGAACGTAAATGGGCAGTTCTTC	.	TRBV4-1	TRBJ2-1	18	TRBD2
CSVQGRLARNLYGYTF	TGCAGCGTTCAGGGACGCTTAGCACGAAACCTTTATGGCTACACCTTC	.	TRBV29-1	TRBJ1-2	16	.
CASRLASYNEQFF	TGTGCCAGCCGACTAGCGAGCTACAATGAGCAGTTCTTC	few	TRBV27	TRBJ2-1	13	TRBD2
CASSAGENIQYF	TGTGCCAGCAGCGCAGGGGAGAACATTCAGTACTTC	.	TRBV9	TRBJ2-4	12	.
CASSLGRGQSYEQYF	TGCGCCAGCAGCTTGGGGAGGGGGCAGTCCTACGAGCAGTACTTC	.	TRBV5-1	TRBJ2-7	15	.
CASSQSLLETQYF	TGCGCCAGCAGCCAGAGCCTACTAGAGACCCAGTACTTC	.	TRBV4-1	TRBJ2-5	13	.
CASSLAGQGVYEQYF	TGTGCCAGCAGCTTAGCGGGACAGGGTGTCTACGAGCAGTACTTC	few	TRBV7-2	TRBJ2-7	15	TRBD1
CASSDNRASTGGYTF	TGTGCCAGCAGTGATAATCGGGCCTCAACGGGGGGCTACACCTTC	few	TRBV6-5	TRBJ1-2	15	.
CASSEAPWGTEAFF	TGTGCCAGCAGTGAAGCCCCTTGGGGAACTGAAGCTTTCTTT	.	TRBV6-1	TRBJ1-1	14	.
CSVILGLGTEAFF	TGCAGCGTCATCTTGGGGCTCGGCACTGAAGCTTTCTTT	.	TRBV29-1	TRBJ1-1	13	.
CASRQGNYEQYF	TGTGCCAGCAGGCAAGGTAACTACGAGCAGTACTTC	.	TRBV6-2/TRBV6-3	TRBJ2-7	12	.
CAIRPDVSAVDTQYF	TGTGCCATCAGACCCGATGTGAGCGCTGTGGATACGCAGTATTTT	.	TRBV10-3	TRBJ2-3	15	.
CASSPMSGGAYEQYF	TGCGCCAGCAGCCCGATGAGCGGGGGGGCCTACGAGCAGTACTTC	few	TRBV4-1	TRBJ2-7	15	TRBD2
CASSLSSGEGGASQFF	TGTGCCAGCAGTTTATCCTCTGGGGAGGGAGGTGCTAGTCAGTTCTTC	.	TRBV27	TRBJ2-1	16	TRBD2
CASSYLGSSTDTQYF	TGTGCCAGCAGTTACTTGGGCAGTAGCACAGATACGCAGTATTTT	few	TRBV6-6	TRBJ2-3	15	.
CASSVFGAAQPQHF	TGTGCCAGCAGTGTGTTCGGGGCTGCTCAGCCCCAGCATTTT	.	TRBV2	TRBJ1-5	14	.